This is a list of T cell receptor beta chains from one sample in a study of OX40 agonist ivuxolimab in advanced cancers. The protocol was immunoSEQ multiplex PCR, while the TCRdb copy is restricted to in-frame clones and leaves out a portion. This sample yields roughly 65,000 clones, of which over 60% are seen a single time; around 2.3% belongs to the top ten. The specimen comprised CD4+ or CD8+ T cells sorted from blood, sampled in a trial of the OX40 agonist ivuxolimab. The receptors were gathered from an adult with an advanced solid tumor such as melanoma, head and neck, liver or kidney cancer. Each CDR3 is given with its conserved first and last residue. Each record gives: V gene, J gene, CDR3 protein.

TRBV5-6	TRBJ2-7	CASSTAREEQYF
TRBV5-1	TRBJ1-1	CASSLGTVNTEAFF
TRBV5-1	TRBJ1-2	CASRSIGAGGYTF
TRBV7-3	TRBJ2-1	CASSLTNNEQFF
TRBV4-1	TRBJ2-7	CASSLIPGVPIKGEQYF
TRBV11-3	TRBJ2-2	CASSPQVNTGELFF
TRBV4-1	TRBJ1-1	CASSQSGVGMNTEAFF
TRBV6-6	TRBJ2-7	CASRQPDREAYEQYF
TRBV4-1	TRBJ2-7	CASSQDTSGMYEQYF
TRBV5-6	TRBJ2-2	CASSLDRNTGELFF
TRBV28	TRBJ2-3	CASSSGLAGPDTQYF
TRBV27	TRBJ1-3	CASSPTHRGLVTLSGNTIYF
TRBV7-9	TRBJ2-7	CASSGNSGKGFYEQYF
TRBV5-4	TRBJ2-5	CASSHTGREETQYF
TRBV21-1	TRBJ2-7	CASSTPGTGILVQYF
TRBV4-2	TRBJ1-1	CASSQEPTGLNTEAFF
TRBV29-1	TRBJ2-6	CSVGDLSGANVLTF
TRBV5-5	TRBJ1-4	CASSLWTGVGIKLFF
TRBV18	TRBJ1-5	CASSPGQSNQPQHF
TRBV6-1	TRBJ1-6	CASSVGRGAPLHF
TRBV28	TRBJ1-1	CASSLYGTEAFF
TRBV19	TRBJ1-5	CASSIAGVGYSNQPQHF
TRBV7-2	TRBJ2-3	CASSSGLPSTDTQYF
TRBV30	TRBJ1-5	CAWSPPAQPQHF
TRBV2	TRBJ1-3	CASKRRGEGNTIYF
TRBV5-1	TRBJ2-7	CASSLTQYEQYF
TRBV5-6	TRBJ2-7	CASSLAPRYYEQYF
TRBV29-1	TRBJ2-2	CSALAGGGTGELFF
TRBV28	TRBJ2-1	CASSRDRGFREFF
TRBV2	TRBJ1-2	CASSESGTALNYGYTF
TRBV6-5	TRBJ2-7	CASRAGTGGYEQYF
TRBV9	TRBJ1-6	CASSPYTNSPLHF
TRBV7-6	TRBJ2-1	CASSLPPGNEQFF
TRBV5-1	TRBJ2-6	CASSEDAGANVLTF
TRBV27	TRBJ1-2	CASSLKGAPRNGYTF
TRBV5-1	TRBJ2-2	CASSLLAGDTGELFF
TRBV5-6	TRBJ2-7	CASSPGTGGGEQYF
TRBV19	TRBJ1-1	CASRGTGPNTEAFF
TRBV2	TRBJ2-3	CASKRLAVSTDTQYF
TRBV2	TRBJ2-3	CASSARVPTDTQYF
TRBV18	TRBJ1-3	CASSPQGNTIYF
TRBV9	TRBJ2-3	CASSGGINSDTQYF
TRBV29-1	TRBJ1-4	CSGGGREKLFF
TRBV27	TRBJ1-4	CASRRRGVGEKLFF
TRBV28	TRBJ1-6	CASSQDRGQALHF
TRBV7-8	TRBJ1-1	CASRAGGSRNLEAFF